This T cell receptor (beta chain) was captured by sequencing in a study of Ad26.COV2.S vaccination and SARS-CoV-2 variants. Study overall: The donor belonged to the COV1001 Ad26.COV2.S trial arm. Ad26.COV2.S shots went into the muscle once or twice, 56 days apart.

Findings and limits, study-wide: Responses of T cells in total may have been underestimated by the TCR breadth and depth analyses. Substantial breadth in spike-specific CD8+ and CD4+ T cell responses was reportedly seen after vaccination.

As for treatment: some 20 received Ad26.COV2.S at low or high dose, single or two shots; roughly five received placebo; per-sample allocation not given. Samples were taken on day 63 after the first vaccine or placebo injection. Assay used: immunoSEQ multiplex PCR; TCRdb lists only in-frame clones, some missing. Of about 680,000 clones listed, around 92% are singletons. V lost 1 base and J 10 bases, leaving 8 bases between the germline ends. This CDR3 comprises 12 residues. CDR1 is LGHDT, CDR2 YNNKEL, per germline (reference sequence). With regard to this clone: Its target is not known.

The chain joins TRBV3-1 (or the pseudogene TRBV3-2) to TRBJ2-1; D is unresolved. The receptor was derived from a person aged 18 to 59 who received the Ad26.COV2.S COVID-19 vaccine or a placebo. Material: peripheral blood, obtained in a trial of Ad26.COV2.S vaccine versus placebo. The CDR3 nucleotides read TGTGCCAGCAGCCAAGGGGCAAACGAGCAGTTCTTC. Amino acid sequence: CASSQGANEQFF.